A selection of T cell receptor beta chains follows, all from one sample in a study of T cells after yellow fever vaccination. TCRdb analysed the 5' RACE reads with MiXCR anew, one entry per CDR3 protein. The table includes approximately 550,000 distinct CDR3 sequences, 19% detected once. The sample was PBMCs, taken 15 days after the yellow fever booster vaccination. The receptor set was obtained from a man under 40 who received the YFV17D yellow fever vaccine. Each CDR3 is given with its conserved first and last residue. D genes are given only for firm matches. Rows give clone size only sometimes, using once, few, many, or a class for an expanded clone.

clone size: NA
J gene: TRBJ2-1
D gene: TRBD1
V gene: TRBV7-2
CDR3 DNA: TGTGCCAGCAGCTTAGTCGGACAGGGGCTTGAGCAGTTCTTC
CDR3 protein: CASSLVGQGLEQFF

clone size: few
J gene: TRBJ2-1
D gene: NA
V gene: TRBV18
CDR3 DNA: TGTGCCAGCTCGCCCGCGGGCAATGAGCAGTTCTTC
CDR3 protein: CASSPAGNEQFF

clone size: few
J gene: TRBJ2-5
D gene: NA
V gene: TRBV12-3/TRBV12-4
CDR3 DNA: TGTGCCAGCACCCTGGGGGCCGCGGAGACCCAGTACTTC
CDR3 protein: CASTLGAAETQYF

clone size: few
J gene: TRBJ2-7
D gene: NA
V gene: TRBV12-3/TRBV12-4
CDR3 DNA: TGTGCCAGTTCCACATTGATTCGCTACGAGCAGTACTTC
CDR3 protein: CASSTLIRYEQYF

clone size: few
J gene: TRBJ2-1
D gene: NA
V gene: TRBV11-3
CDR3 DNA: TGTGCCAGCAGCTGGGGTTCGGGAGAGCAGTTCTTC
CDR3 protein: CASSWGSGEQFF

clone size: few
J gene: TRBJ1-4
D gene: NA
V gene: TRBV2
CDR3 DNA: NA
CDR3 protein: CASIRARAGEKLFF

clone size: NA
J gene: TRBJ1-1
D gene: NA
V gene: TRBV7-9
CDR3 DNA: TGTGCCAGCAGCTTTGACAGTATGAACACTGAAGCTTTCTTT
CDR3 protein: CASSFDSMNTEAFF

clone size: NA
J gene: TRBJ2-3
D gene: NA
V gene: TRBV20-1
CDR3 DNA: TGCAGTGCTAGAGGCGGCGGAAACACAGATACGCAGTATTTT
CDR3 protein: CSARGGGNTDTQYF

clone size: NA
J gene: TRBJ2-7
D gene: TRBD1
V gene: TRBV19
CDR3 DNA: TGTGCCAGTAGTATAGTCTCGGGACAGGGGCGCAGTATGTTCGAGCTGTACTTC
CDR3 protein: CASSIVSGQGRSMFELYF

clone size: few
J gene: TRBJ1-5
D gene: TRBD1
V gene: TRBV5-1
CDR3 DNA: TGCGCCAGCAGCTCACGACAGGGGGCCGGAAATCAGCCCCAGCATTTT
CDR3 protein: CASSSRQGAGNQPQHF

clone size: NA
J gene: TRBJ2-7
D gene: TRBD1
V gene: TRBV7-8
CDR3 DNA: TGTGCCAGCAGTCTATGGACAGGGCCCTACGAGCAGTACTTC
CDR3 protein: CASSLWTGPYEQYF

clone size: NA
J gene: TRBJ2-3
D gene: NA
V gene: TRBV18
CDR3 DNA: TGTGCCAGCTCCCAACTCAGGGGCACAGATACGCAGTATTTT
CDR3 protein: CASSQLRGTDTQYF

clone size: NA
J gene: TRBJ2-5
D gene: NA
V gene: TRBV19
CDR3 DNA: TGTGCCAGTAGTATCGGGCGAGAAGAGACCCAGTACTTC
CDR3 protein: CASSIGREETQYF

clone size: few
J gene: TRBJ2-7
D gene: NA
V gene: TRBV29-1
CDR3 DNA: TGCAGCGCCGCCGGGGGAGCGTCGGGGATAAATACCTACGAGCAGTACTTC
CDR3 protein: CSAAGGASGINTYEQYF

clone size: NA
J gene: TRBJ2-7
D gene: TRBD1
V gene: TRBV11-2
CDR3 DNA: TGTGCCAGCAGCCCCCCCGGGACAGCCTCCTACGAGCAGTACTTC
CDR3 protein: CASSPPGTASYEQYF

clone size: few
J gene: TRBJ2-1
D gene: TRBD2
V gene: TRBV20-1
CDR3 DNA: TGCAGTGCTGGTTCGGGAGGGGGCTCCTACAATGAGCAGTTCTTC
CDR3 protein: CSAGSGGGSYNEQFF

clone size: NA
J gene: TRBJ1-1
D gene: NA
V gene: TRBV2
CDR3 DNA: TGTGCCAGCAGCGCAAAAGGGGGCACTGAAGCTTTCTTT
CDR3 protein: CASSAKGGTEAFF

clone size: NA
J gene: TRBJ2-7
D gene: NA
V gene: TRBV6-5
CDR3 DNA: TGTGCCAGCAGTTACTCGAGGGGCGGCTCCTACGAGCAGTACTTC
CDR3 protein: CASSYSRGGSYEQYF

clone size: few
J gene: TRBJ2-1
D gene: NA
V gene: TRBV20-1
CDR3 DNA: TGCAGTGCTAGAGATCGATGGCAACGGCCCCACAATGAGCAGTTCTTC
CDR3 protein: CSARDRWQRPHNEQFF

clone size: once
J gene: TRBJ2-1
D gene: NA
V gene: TRBV6-5
CDR3 DNA: TGTGCCATCAGTTCTGGGCGAGGCGGGATATACAATGAGCAGTTCTTC
CDR3 protein: CAISSGRGGIYNEQFF

clone size: few
J gene: TRBJ2-3
D gene: NA
V gene: TRBV12-5
CDR3 DNA: TGTGCTAGTGGCACGGGGCAAAGGGATACGCAGTATTTT
CDR3 protein: CASGTGQRDTQYF

clone size: NA
J gene: TRBJ1-2
D gene: TRBD1
V gene: TRBV7-9
CDR3 DNA: TGTGCCAGCAGCTTACTCGGACAGGGGGCGTATGGCTACACCTTC
CDR3 protein: CASSLLGQGAYGYTF

clone size: NA
J gene: TRBJ2-3
D gene: NA
V gene: TRBV21-1
CDR3 DNA: TGTGCCAGCAGATCTGGTTGGCTAGCGGGAATAGGCACAGATACGCAGTATTTT
CDR3 protein: CASRSGWLAGIGTDTQYF